The clone carrying this TCR beta chain was seen only a few times. The record originates from a study of beta chain features in type 1 diabetes. Since all of the isolated RNA was reverse transcribed, expressed TCRB transcripts were what got sequenced. The table came from immunoSEQ multiplex PCR; TCRdb's copy has only in-frame clones and leaves some out. The data show around 200,000 clones, 10% to 15% seen once. CDR3 size: 15 residues. CDR1 is SGHVS, CDR2 FQNEAQ, per germline. Trimming stripped 1 base from V and 0 bases from J, with 7 bases between. The receptor comes from a woman in her late teens or twenties in good health. This chain uses TRBV7-8 with TRBJ1-5; D uncertain. Material for sequencing was central memory CD4+ T cells from blood. CDR3 sequence: CASSLDGLSNQPQHF. In DNA, the CDR3 is TGTGCCAGCAGCTTAGACGGACTTAGCAATCAGCCCCAGCATTTT.